The clone carrying this T cell receptor (beta chain) was recorded many times. Its cognate antigen is unknown. No patient had received any treatment before thyroid surgery. These data originate in a study of metastatic and nonmetastatic thyroid tumors. About the study: Patients with malignant and benign thyroid disease provided blood and tumor or nodule tissue, whose repertoires were compared. Whole-study results and caveats: Reportedly, malignant thyroid tumors had significantly higher TCR beta diversity than benign nodules, in blood and tumor.

TCRdb reanalyzed the PCR reads with MiXCR. The sample includes tens of thousands of clones, about 12% of them seen just once. Germline V gene sequence: CDR1 SGHRS, CDR2 YFSETQ. V was cut by 5 bases and J by 4 bases, with 12 bases left in between. This CDR3 is 13 amino acids long. Material: tumor tissue. The chain is built from TRBV5-1 and TRBJ2-5; D is perhaps TRBD2 (7 bases). The receptor was derived from a female donor with papillary thyroid cancer or a benign thyroid nodule (not recorded which). Some clones in this sample may be carry-over from other donors' samples. CDR3 amino acids: CASRGGGRETQYF. DNA for the CDR3: TGCGCCAGCAGAGGGGGAGGGCGAGAGACCCAGTACTTC.